One and the same sample provided the 26 T cell receptor beta chains below, sequenced in a study of chemoradiotherapy in HPV16-positive cancers. Generated by immunoSEQ multiplex PCR, the TCRdb table keeps only in-frame clones and is missing some. The data show thousands of clones, with roughly 84% seen just once and around 3% held by the top ten. The sample here was tumor tissue, taken from a patient who underwent chemoradiotherapy. Receptors were obtained from a human donor with HPV-associated anogenital cancer.

The V and J genes are TRBV5-1 and TRBJ2-1; 10 nucleotides match TRBD2. The CDR3 spans 15 residues. Germline CDR1 SGHRS, CDR2 YFSETQ. V dropped 6 bases and J dropped 5; count of bases not matched to a gene: 8. The CDR3 DNA reads as TGCGCCAGCACTTCTCTAGCGGGAGAAAACAATGAGCAGTTCTTC. It encodes CASTSLAGENNEQFF.

The chain's CDR3 is CASTREDTQYF. For the CDR3, the DNA is TGTGCCAGTACTAGAGAAGATACGCAGTATTTT. This rearrangement joins TRBV19 to TRBJ2-3; D is uncertain. The CDR3 totals 11 residues. Germline-derived CDR1 and CDR2 are LNHDA and SQIVND (reference sequence). The V end was cut by 7 bases, the J end by 5 bases, with 7 bases between.

This sequence joins TRBV6-4 and TRBJ1-2; 7 nucleotides agree with TRBD1. The J segment lost 4 bases and the V segment lost 6 bases, leaving 14 bases of the junction unmatched. Germline assignment: CDR1 MRHNA and CDR2 SNTAGT. The CDR3 runs to 16 residues. The CDR3 region has the DNA TGTGCCAGCAGCCTTGACGAGGGGGCCTCCTCCTATGGCTACACCTTC. Translated: CASSLDEGASSYGYTF.

This clone was picked up one time. The CDR3 region has the DNA TGTGCCAGTAGTCCACCGGGGGGCGTCGGCGAGCAGTACTTC. Encoded protein: CASSPPGGVGEQYF. The V and J genes are TRBV19 and TRBJ2-7, with D tentatively TRBD2 (7 bases). The CDR3 is 14 residues long. The V gene's germline CDR1 is LNHDA and CDR2 SQIVND (reference sequence). The V end lost 5 bases, the J end lost 6 bases, and 17 bases lay between the germline ends.

V usage is TRBV4-2 and J usage is TRBJ2-5, with 8 bases fitting TRBD1. This CDR3 has 14 amino acids. CDR1 and CDR2 (germline): LGHNA, YNFKEQ. V gave up 0 bases and J gave up 5 bases; unmatched junction bases: 2. The CDR3 DNA sequence: TGTGCCAGCAGCCAAGATTACAGGGGGGAGACCCAGTACTTC. This translates into CASSQDYRGETQYF.

The chain recombines TRBV2 with TRBJ1-2; no reliable D call. V lost 6 bases, J lost 7 bases, and 24 bases lay in between. There are 16 residues in the CDR3. Germline V gives CDR1 SNHLY, CDR2 FYNNEI. The CDR3 DNA reads as TGTGCCAGCAGACCAACGGGAGGGATTCTCGTAGGTGGCTACACCTTC. Translated, it gives CASRPTGGILVGGYTF.

This chain connects TRBV4-3 to TRBJ2-7; 7 bases agree with TRBD2. Germline assignment: CDR1 LGHNA and CDR2 YSLEER. This CDR3 region has 15 residues. The ends lost 1 base at V and 4 bases at J; junction bases unmatched: 7. Written as DNA, the CDR3 is TGCGCCAGCAGCCAAGGTCGGGGGGAGATATACGAGCAGTACTTC. Amino acids: CASSQGRGEIYEQYF.

The chain joins TRBV5-1 to TRBJ2-7; 10 bases agree with TRBD2. The V gene end was trimmed by 4 bases and the J gene end by 7 bases; junction bases not matched to a gene: 5. Per the germline V gene, CDR1 is SGHRS and CDR2 is YFSETQ. The CDR3 has 13 amino acids. CDR3 in DNA: TGCGCCAGCAGCCTCGCTAGCGGGGGAGAGCAGTACTTC. Amino acid sequence: CASSLASGGEQYF.

The chain uses TRBV12-5 and TRBJ2-1; 8 nucleotides align to TRBD2. The CDR3 is 13 residues long. Trimming took 9 bases from V and 4 from J; bases not matched to a gene: 5. CDR1 and CDR2 (germline): LGHNT, FRNRAP. This CDR3 reads CASSTSGYNEQFF. The DNA for the CDR3 is TGTGCTAGCTCAACTAGCGGTTACAATGAGCAGTTCTTC.

This chain uses TRBV6-1 with TRBJ1-2; the D gene is possibly TRBD1 (6 bases). In germline, CDR1 is MNHNS, CDR2 SASEGT. The germline V and J ends were trimmed by 4 bases and 3 bases, with 15 bases remaining between them. There are 15 residues in the CDR3. The CDR3 sequence: CASSVEQGFHYGYTF. The CDR3 DNA is TGTGCCAGCAGTGTTGAACAGGGATTTCACTATGGCTACACCTTC.

The V and J genes are TRBV11-3 and TRBJ1-6; TRBD1 aligns across 7 bases. The CDR3 length is 14 residues. Germline V gives CDR1 SGHNT, CDR2 YENEEA. After removal of 1 base from V and 9 bases from J, the junction contained 3 bases not matched to a gene. CDR3: CASSLGAGGSPLHF. The DNA for the CDR3 is TGTGCCAGCAGCTTAGGGGCAGGGGGTTCACCCCTCCACTTT.

The chain combines TRBV6-4 with TRBJ2-1, with 9 bases identical to TRBD1. This CDR3 spans 16 amino acids. Per germline, CDR1 MRHNA and CDR2 SNTAGT. V shed 0 bases, J shed 4 bases, and the junction held 4 bases outside the gene matches. The CDR3 sequence: CASSDSGTGTYNEQFF. CDR3 nucleotide sequence: TGTGCCAGCAGTGACTCCGGGACAGGGACTTACAATGAGCAGTTCTTC.

The J gene is TRBJ1-5, the V gene TRBV29-1; D unclear. This CDR3 is 12 amino acids long. V was shortened by 8 bases and J by 5 bases, with 13 bases between the two germline ends. Germline assignment: CDR1 SQVTM and CDR2 ANQGSEA. The CDR3 loop is CSKRPGHQPQHF. The CDR3 coding sequence is TGCAGCAAGAGGCCAGGTCATCAGCCCCAGCATTTT.

This clone was picked up a small number of times. The chain recombines TRBV29-1 with TRBJ1-1, with TRBD1 matching 11 bases. In germline, CDR1 is SQVTM, CDR2 ANQGSEA. V shed 6 bases, J shed 5 bases, and the junction held 11 bases outside the gene matches. The CDR3 sequence is 15 residues long. CDR3 nucleotide sequence: TGCAGCGTCGGAGGACAGGGGGCTAGTAAGACTGAAGCTTTCTTT. It specifies CSVGGQGASKTEAFF.

In this sample, this clone turned up once. V usage is TRBV13 and J usage is TRBJ2-1, with TRBD2 identical over 14 bases. CDR1 PRHDT and CDR2 FYEKMQ come from the germline V gene (reference sequence). This CDR3 contains 17 residues. V gave up 2 bases and J gave up 6 bases; unmatched junction bases: 6. The CDR3 DNA is TGTGCCAGCAGCTTAAGGGGACTAGCGGGAGCTATCAATGAGCAGTTCTTC. Its protein is CASSLRGLAGAINEQFF.

The chain uses TRBV5-1 and TRBJ2-1; maybe TRBD2 (6 bases). Germline V gives CDR1 SGHRS, CDR2 YFSETQ. The CDR3 is 15 amino acids. V was clipped by 0 bases and J by 2 bases, with 9 bases between them. As DNA, the CDR3 is TGCGCCAGCAGCTTGGCGGGAGAGGCCTACAATGAGCAGTTCTTC. It encodes CASSLAGEAYNEQFF.

This chain connects TRBV28 to TRBJ1-2; 8 bases are shared with TRBD1. J was trimmed by 4 bases and V by 1 base; bases with no gene match: 2. Germline V CDR1 and CDR2: MDHEN, SYDVKM. CDR3 length equals 14 residues. The CDR3 spells CASSLFGQGYGYTF. CDR3 coding DNA: TGTGCCAGCAGTTTATTTGGACAGGGCTATGGCTACACCTTC.

This clone was seen a handful of times. J is TRBJ2-5 and V is TRBV7-3; TRBD2 is a possible D gene (5 bases). The CDR3 totals 13 residues. Per the germline V gene, CDR1 is SGHTA and CDR2 is FQGTGA. V lost 5 bases, J lost 5 bases, and 12 bases lay in between. DNA for the CDR3: TGTGCCAGCAGCCGCGGACTGGATGAGACCCAGTACTTC. Amino acids: CASSRGLDETQYF. The full variable domain, in which reference TRBV7-3 and TRBJ2-5 provide the parts outside the CDR3, is GAGVSQTPSNKVTEKGKYVELRCDPISGHTALYWYRQSLGQGPEFLIYFQGTGAADDSGLPNDRFFAVRPEGSVSTLKIQRTERGDSAVYLCASSRGLDETQYFGPGTRLLVL.

This clone has more than one count but fewer than ten. The V gene is TRBV7-3, the J gene TRBJ2-4, with 10 bases aligning to TRBD2. The V gene's germline CDR1 is SGHTA and CDR2 FQGTGA. The CDR3 length is 17 residues. Trimming removed 2 bases from V and 0 bases from J; junction bases left unmatched: 4. CDR3 DNA sequence: TGTGCCAGCAGCTTACGCGGGACTAGCGTAGCCAAAAACATTCAGTACTTC. Translation: CASSLRGTSVAKNIQYF.

The CDR3 nucleotides read TGTGCCAGCAGCTTACCGGGCGGGGGCCTTGAGGTCACAGATACGCAGTATTTT. Translation gives CASSLPGGGLEVTDTQYF. The rearrangement links TRBV11-3 to TRBJ2-3; weak D call: TRBD2 (7 bases). This CDR3 region has 18 residues. Germline lookup yields CDR1 SGHNT and CDR2 YENEEA. V was cut by 2 bases and J by 2 bases, with 20 bases left in between.

This chain joins TRBV6-5 and TRBJ1-5, with 7 bases aligning to TRBD1. CDR1 is MNHEY and CDR2 is SVGAGI in the germline V gene. Trimming at V came to 6 bases and at J to 7 bases, leaving 9 bases not matched to a gene. This CDR3 is 14 amino acids long. Here the CDR3 DNA reads TGTGCCAGCAGCGAATCAGGGGGTAAACAGCCCCAGCATTTT. Encoded protein: CASSESGGKQPQHF.

The chain has TRBV9 and TRBJ2-3; possible D gene TRBD1, 5 bases. Deletions cut 4 bases from V and 1 base from J, with 13 bases between. Germline V gene lookup returns CDR1 SGDLS and CDR2 YYNGEE. The CDR3 has 15 amino acids. The CDR3 DNA is TGTGCCAGCAGCTCCTCCCAAGGGGGCACAGATACGCAGTATTTT. The encoded protein is CASSSSQGGTDTQYF.

This clone showed up just once. This sequence joins TRBV4-2 and TRBJ2-5, with 7 bases fitting TRBD2. Germline CDR1 LGHNA, CDR2 YNFKEQ. The CDR3 contains 16 residues. The ends lost 1 base at V and 2 bases at J; junction bases unmatched: 7. Here the CDR3 DNA reads TGTGCCAGCAGCCAAGTCGGTGGGGGGGGGCAAGAGACCCAGTACTTC. As protein: CASSQVGGGGQETQYF.

The rearrangement uses TRBV5-1 and TRBJ1-4; D gene uncertain. The germline V and J ends were trimmed by 2 bases and 0 bases, with 8 bases remaining between them. The length of the CDR3 is 15 residues. Germline values: CDR1 SGHRS, CDR2 YFSETQ. The CDR3 nucleotides are TGCGCCAGCAGCTTCGGGTTTGCAACTAATGAAAAACTGTTTTTT. Translating gives CASSFGFATNEKLFF.

The chain joins TRBV6-4 to TRBJ2-2; D is possibly TRBD2 (6 bases). Trimming removed 6 bases at V and 4 bases at J, with 12 bases between. The CDR3 extends over 14 amino acids. Germline CDR1 MRHNA, CDR2 SNTAGT. CDR3 residues: CASSRVGSTGELFF. The CDR3 coding sequence is TGTGCCAGCAGCAGGGTCGGGAGCACCGGGGAGCTGTTTTTT.

The chain carries TRBV5-5 and TRBJ2-3; 8 bases fit TRBD1. CDR1 and CDR2 from the germline V gene are SGHKS and YYEKEE (reference sequence). This CDR3 has 15 amino acids. The V and J ends lost 4 bases and 8 bases, in that order; junction bases with no gene match: 12. The chain's CDR3 is CASSPTGTGDRTQYF. CDR3 bases: TGTGCCAGCAGCCCAACCGGGACAGGTGATCGTACGCAGTATTTT.